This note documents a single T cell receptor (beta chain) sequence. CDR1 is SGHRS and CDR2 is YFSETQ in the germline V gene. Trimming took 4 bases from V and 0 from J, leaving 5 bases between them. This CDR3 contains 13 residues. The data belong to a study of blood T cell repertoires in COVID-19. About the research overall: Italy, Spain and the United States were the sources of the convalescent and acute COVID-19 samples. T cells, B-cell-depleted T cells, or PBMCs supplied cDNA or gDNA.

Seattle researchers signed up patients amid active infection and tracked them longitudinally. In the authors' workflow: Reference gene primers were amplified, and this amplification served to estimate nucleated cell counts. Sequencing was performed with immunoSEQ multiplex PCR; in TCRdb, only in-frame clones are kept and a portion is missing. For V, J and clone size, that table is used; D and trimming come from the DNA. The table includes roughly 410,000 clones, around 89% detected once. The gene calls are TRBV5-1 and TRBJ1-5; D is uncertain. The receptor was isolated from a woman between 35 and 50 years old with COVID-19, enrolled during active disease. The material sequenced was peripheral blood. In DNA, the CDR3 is TGCGCCAGCAGCCGAGATAGCAATCAGCCCCAGCATTTT. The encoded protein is CASSRDSNQPQHF.